These 32 T cell receptor beta chains originate from one sample sequenced in a study of T cell repertoires in cytomegalovirus infection. Their cognate antigens are unknown. TCRdb fed the reads into MiXCR, producing one record per CDR3 protein. In the table there are about 890,000 distinct CDR3 sequences, approximately 30% of which are singletons. The source material was cultured CD8+ T cells from PBMCs, sampled from culture after CMV antigen stimulation. Receptors originate from a human donor in good health (CMV status not recorded). Some clones in this sample may be carry-over from other donors' samples.

CDR3 in DNA: TGCAGCGCGAGGGGCTTGAACACTGAAGCTTTCTTT. Its translation is CSARGLNTEAFF. The V call is TRBV20-1, the J call TRBJ1-1; a weak D match, TRBD1 (5 bases). This CDR3 contains 12 residues. CDR1 and CDR2 from the germline V gene are DFQATT and SNEGSKA (reference sequence).

This clonotype was found once. The chain carries TRBV4-3 and TRBJ2-7; D unclear. V was pared by 8 bases and J by 2 bases, with 1 base between. The CDR3 has 9 amino acids. CDR1 and CDR2 from the germline V gene are LGHNA and YSLEER. CDR3 in amino acids: CASPYEQYV. CDR3 DNA sequence: TGCGCCAGCCCCTACGAGCAGTACGTC.

The V and J genes are TRBV6-1 and TRBJ2-3; D not resolved. Trimming cost V 3 bases and J 2 bases, with 15 bases left between them. Germline assignment: CDR1 MNHNS and CDR2 SASEGT. The CDR3 sequence is 16 residues long. The CDR3 loop reads CASSEQDVGFTDTQYF. The CDR3 nucleotides read TGTGCCAGCAGTGAGCAGGACGTTGGCTTCACAGATACGCAGTATTTT.

Ten or more counts support this clonotype. The V and J genes are TRBV7-2 and TRBJ2-3; D ambiguous. V was cut by 1 base and J by 8 bases, with 10 bases left in between. Germline CDR1 SGHTA, CDR2 FQGNSA. This CDR3 has 13 residues. The CDR3 is CASSLGFLSTQYF. Here the CDR3 DNA reads TGTGCCAGCAGCTTAGGGTTTCTTAGTACGCAGTATTTT.

This chain uses TRBV7-2 with TRBJ2-3; D remains ambiguous. The CDR3 totals 15 residues. Germline V lookup: CDR1 SGHTA, CDR2 FQGNSA. Trimming cost V 5 bases and J 1 base, with 13 bases left between them. The CDR3 is CASSGDWTGTDTQYF. The CDR3 DNA reads TGTGCCAGCAGCGGAGACTGGACGGGCACAGATACGCAGTATTTT.

This clonotype was observed a handful of times. The chain joins TRBV28 to TRBJ2-1, with 14 bases matching TRBD2. V was pared by 4 bases and J by 4 bases, with 3 bases of the junction left unmatched. The germline V gene encodes CDR1 MDHEN and CDR2 SYDVKM. CDR3 length equals 16 residues. This chain's CDR3 is CASSWGLAGVYNEQFF. The CDR3 DNA is TGTGCCAGCAGTTGGGGACTAGCGGGGGTGTACAATGAGCAGTTCTTC.

This clonotype was detected a few times. The chain uses TRBV27 and TRBJ2-7; 7 bases are a match to TRBD1. The CDR3 has 16 amino acids. J gave up 0 bases and V 4 bases, and 9 bases lay outside the gene matches. The germline V gene has CDR1 MNHEY and CDR2 SMNVEV (reference sequence). The CDR3 protein is CASSSDRAKSSYEQYF. The CDR3 DNA follows: TGTGCCAGCAGTTCCGACAGGGCGAAGAGCTCCTACGAGCAGTACTTC.

In its sample, this clonotype was seen a few times. The rearrangement links TRBV20-1 to TRBJ2-2; D may be TRBD1 (5 bases). Trimming shortened V by 4 bases and J by 3 bases, and 9 bases separated the two germline ends. CDR3 length equals 13 residues. The germline gives CDR1 DFQATT, CDR2 SNEGSKA (reference sequence). In DNA, the CDR3 is TGCAGTGCTACAGGGTCTGACACCGGGGAGCTGTTTTTT. Its translation: CSATGSDTGELFF.

The chain couples TRBV9 to TRBJ1-2, with D perhaps TRBD1 (6 bases). The CDR3 is 16 amino acids. Germline-derived CDR1 and CDR2 are SGDLS and YYNGEE. The V end lost 3 bases, the J end lost 5 bases, and 20 bases lay between the germline ends. CDR3 coding DNA: TGTGCCAGCAGCGGTATCAAAAGAGGACAGCGGTATGGCTACACCTTC. Amino acids: CASSGIKRGQRYGYTF. Looking up the rest from reference TRBV9 and TRBJ1-2 gives the full variable domain: DSGVTQTPKHLITATGQRVTLRCSPRSGDLSVYWYQQSLDQGLQFLIQYYNGEERAKGNILERFSAQQFPDLHSELNLSSLELGDSALYFCASSGIKRGQRYGYTFGSGTRLTVV.

This clonotype has a single count. The V call is TRBV9, the J call TRBJ2-1; D is tentatively TRBD1 or TRBD2 (6 bases each). Germline CDR1 reads SGDLS; CDR2 reads YYNGEE. This CDR3 has 18 amino acids. V was pared by 6 bases and J by 0 bases, with 22 bases between. The CDR3 DNA follows: TGTGCCAGCACACCCTCGGGGGCCCTTGAGAGCTCCTACAATGAGCAGTTCTTC. Its protein is CASTPSGALESSYNEQFF.

This clonotype was counted between two and nine times. V usage is TRBV28 and J usage is TRBJ1-3; D gene uncertain. CDR1 is MDHEN and CDR2 is SYDVKM in the germline V gene. Deletions cut 7 bases from V and 4 bases from J, with 11 bases between. This CDR3 is 13 amino acids long. The CDR3 region has the DNA TGTGCCAGCAATAGCGGAGTCGGAAACACCATATATTTT. It encodes CASNSGVGNTIYF.

The V call is TRBV12-3 or TRBV12-4, the J call TRBJ1-1; D might be TRBD1 (6 bases). This CDR3 spans 14 amino acids. Between the trimmed V and J ends, which lost 3 bases and 5 bases, there was a span of 13 bases. This CDR3 reads CASSFRGRGTEAFF. The CDR3 bases are TGTGCCAGCAGTTTCAGGGGTAGGGGAACTGAAGCTTTCTTT.

The rearrangement uses TRBV27 and TRBJ2-5; TRBD1 or TRBD2 may be the D gene (6 bases each). This CDR3 spans 14 amino acids. Germline loops: CDR1 MNHEY, CDR2 SMNVEV (reference sequence). The V gene lost 6 bases and the J gene lost 4 bases, with 15 bases spanning the gap. Here the CDR3 reads CASRAGRGGETQYF. The CDR3 DNA is TGTGCCAGCAGGGCCGGCAGGGGAGGAGAGACCCAGTACTTC.

The gene calls are TRBV28 and TRBJ2-1; 11 bases are shared with TRBD1. CDR1 is MDHEN and CDR2 is SYDVKM in the germline V gene. V trimming: 8 bases; J trimming: 4 bases; junction bases outside the gene matches: 7. This CDR3 has 15 residues. The CDR3 nucleotides are TGTGCCAGCTGGGACAGGGGGACCCCGTACAATGAGCAGTTCTTC. This encodes CASWDRGTPYNEQFF.

The chain carries TRBV19 and TRBJ2-2, with D possibly matching TRBD2 (5 bases). This CDR3 region has 15 residues. Germline CDR1 and CDR2: LNHDA and SQIVND (reference sequence). The ends were cut back, 3 bases at V and 4 bases at J, with 12 bases in the middle. CDR3 loop: CASSILLVSTGELFF. CDR3 nucleotides: TGTGCCAGTAGTATTTTACTAGTTAGCACCGGGGAGCTGTTTTTT.

This clonotype was observed a few times. The rearrangement joins TRBV5-4 to TRBJ1-2; 9 bases map to TRBD1. The CDR3 has 15 residues. With V trimmed by 4 bases and J by 4 bases, 8 bases remained unmatched. Germline assignment: CDR1 SGHNT and CDR2 YYREEE (reference sequence). CDR3 nucleotide sequence: TGTGCCAGCAGCCCCGGACAGGGGACTTTCTATGGCTACACCTTC. The encoded protein is CASSPGQGTFYGYTF.

V gene TRBV12-3 or TRBV12-4 combines with J gene TRBJ1-2; TRBD1 matches 7 bases. This CDR3 is built from 16 residues. Trimming cost V 5 bases and J 4 bases; bases outside gene matches: 13. This chain's CDR3 is CASSGLIRDSAYGYTF. DNA of the CDR3: TGTGCCAGCAGTGGACTAATCCGGGACAGCGCCTATGGCTACACCTTC.

Turning to this clonotype: This may be a read error, as it is one base from a much larger clone. The chain recombines TRBV6-1 with TRBJ2-6, with D unclear. CDR1 is MNHNS and CDR2 is SASEGT in the germline V gene. The CDR3 sequence is 15 residues long. The CDR3 sequence: CASSEASSWANVLTF. In nucleotides, the CDR3 is TGTGCCAGCAGTGAAGCCAGCTCTTGGGCCAACGTCCTGACTTTC.

This clonotype was detected a few times. The CDR3 protein is CATSPPVLDYNEQFF. As DNA, the CDR3 is TGTGCCACCAGTCCCCCGGTTCTAGACTACAATGAGCAGTTCTTC. The chain combines TRBV15 with TRBJ2-1, with D uncertain. Germline V gene lookup returns CDR1 LNHNV and CDR2 YYDKDF (reference sequence). V was pared by 6 bases and J by 3 bases, with 15 bases between. The CDR3 is 15 residues long.

Comment on this clonotype: This may come from a read error, since a much larger clone is one base off. V gene TRBV7-4 combines with J gene TRBJ1-2; TRBD1 is a possible D gene (6 bases). V shed 6 bases and J shed 5 bases, with 22 bases lying between them. Germline values: CDR1 SGHVT, CDR2 SQSDAQ. The length of the CDR3 is 16 residues. The CDR3 nucleotides are TGTGCCAGCAGGTATTGGACCGGGGACAACCAGTATGGCTACACCTTC. This encodes CASRYWTGDNQYGYTF.

This clonotype was counted a few times. The gene calls are TRBV20-1 and TRBJ2-5; 8 nucleotides align to TRBD2. The CDR3 runs 15 residues. V dropped 7 bases and J dropped 4; count of bases not matched to a gene: 14. The germline V gene encodes CDR1 DFQATT and CDR2 SNEGSKA (reference sequence). The CDR3 DNA reads TGCAGTGGGCTCAGAATCAGCGGGGGAATAGAGACCCAGTACTTC. As protein: CSGLRISGGIETQYF.

Concerning this clonotype: A much larger clone differs from this one at a single base, so this may be a read error. The J gene is TRBJ2-1, the V gene TRBV7-6, with 11 nucleotides matching TRBD2. The CDR3 extends over 16 amino acids. CDR1 and CDR2 (germline): SGHVS, FNYEAQ. The CDR3 loop reads CANSLLSGGAYNEQFF. The DNA for the CDR3 is TGTGCCAACAGCCTTCTTAGCGGGGGGGCCTACAATGAGCAGTTCTTC.

The gene calls are TRBV24-1 and TRBJ2-4; D unresolved. Looked up from germline, CDR1 is KGHDR and CDR2 is SFDVKD. The ends were cut back, 5 bases at V and 0 bases at J, with 7 bases in the middle. This CDR3 contains 14 residues. For the CDR3, the DNA is TGTGCCACCAGTGCGACGGGAGCCAAAAACATTCAGTACTTC. Translation: CATSATGAKNIQYF.

J is TRBJ2-1 and V is TRBV2, with D uncertain. Germline CDR1 is SNHLY and CDR2 is FYNNEI. The V end lost 10 bases, the J end lost 10 bases, and 14 bases lay between the germline ends. The CDR3 is 11 amino acids. CDR3 loop: CATFFSAEQFF. DNA of the CDR3: TGTGCCACCTTCTTTTCAGCGGAGCAGTTCTTC. The full variable domain, completed using reference TRBV2 and TRBJ2-1, is EPEVTQTPSHQVTQMGQEVILRCVPISNHLYFYWYRQILGQKVEFLVSFYNNEISEKSEIFDDQFSVERPDGSNFTLKIRSTKLEDSAMYFCATFFSAEQFFGPGTRLTVL.

The rearrangement links TRBV29-1 to TRBJ1-2, with TRBD1 as a possible D gene (6 bases). The CDR3 runs to 14 residues. CDR1 and CDR2 from the germline V gene are SQVTM and ANQGSEA. Trimming left V 0 bases short and J 4 bases short, with 12 bases between. The CDR3 DNA reads as TGCAGCGTTGAAGATAGTAGGACAGTCTATGGCTACACCTTC. This translates into CSVEDSRTVYGYTF.

The chain combines TRBV7-3 with TRBJ2-3; 12 bases are shared with TRBD2. J was trimmed by 2 bases and V by 5 bases; bases with no gene match: 5. The CDR3 runs 16 residues. Germline values: CDR1 SGHTA, CDR2 FQGTGA. CDR3 sequence reads: CASSARTSGDTDTQYF. The DNA for the CDR3 is TGTGCCAGCAGCGCCCGGACTAGCGGGGACACAGATACGCAGTATTTT.

This clonotype turned up a few times. The chain carries TRBV7-9 and TRBJ2-2, with TRBD2 matching 8 bases. Germline V gives CDR1 SEHNR, CDR2 FQNEAQ (reference sequence). The CDR3 consists of 16 residues. With 8 bases clipped from V and 3 bases from J, the junction kept 11 bases outside the gene matches. CDR3 sequence: CASSVGGGPYTGELFF. As DNA, the CDR3 is TGTGCCAGCTCCGTTGGCGGGGGGCCCTACACCGGGGAGCTGTTTTTT.

Only a few counts were recorded for this clonotype. This rearrangement joins TRBV12-3 or TRBV12-4 to TRBJ1-5, with 8 bases identical to TRBD1. Unmatched junction bases numbered 11, after V lost 6 bases and J lost 1 base. The CDR3 spans 17 residues. CDR3 sequence: CASSMPQGALSNQPQHF. CDR3 bases: TGTGCCAGCAGCATGCCTCAGGGGGCTCTCAGCAATCAGCCCCAGCATTTT.

This clonotype was found a few times. The chain has TRBV5-6 and TRBJ2-7; D is possibly TRBD2 (5 bases). The length of the CDR3 is 13 residues. From germline, CDR1 is SGHDT and CDR2 YYEEEE. Trimming took off 0 bases at V and 10 bases at J, with 14 bases between the two ends. The CDR3 loop is CASSLVVGREQYF. For the CDR3, the DNA is TGTGCCAGCAGCTTGGTGGTAGGCCGGGAACAGTACTTC.

The V call is TRBV5-6, the J call TRBJ1-3; 8 bases are shared with TRBD1. This CDR3 is built from 17 residues. Germline assignment: CDR1 SGHDT and CDR2 YYEEEE. The J segment lost 5 bases and the V segment lost 3 bases, leaving 13 bases of the junction unmatched. The CDR3 nucleotides are TGTGCCAGCAGCTCGTTCAAAGGACAGGGTTTGAGAAACACCATATATTTT. Translating gives CASSSFKGQGLRNTIYF.

This clonotype was detected only a few times. The J gene is TRBJ2-1, the V gene TRBV12-3 or TRBV12-4; D not certain. Trimming removed 1 base from V and 10 bases from J, with 11 bases in between. The CDR3 extends over 13 amino acids. CDR3 residues: CASSLGTSREQFF. In DNA, the CDR3 is TGTGCCAGCAGTTTAGGAACCTCGAGGGAGCAGTTCTTC.

Points on this clonotype: It may be a read error: a sequence one base away is much more abundant. The rearrangement joins TRBV29-1 to TRBJ1-2; weak D call: TRBD1 (6 bases). The CDR3 is made up of 17 amino acids. CDR1 is SQVTM and CDR2 is ANQGSEA in the germline V gene. CDR3 nucleotide sequence: TGCAACGTTGAAGAGGGGGGGGGAGCCAAGGGTTACTATGGCTACACCTTC. The encoded protein is CNVEEGGGAKGYYGYTF.